These T cell receptor beta chains were read from a single sample in a study of blood T cell repertoires in COVID-19. Repertoires were generated with immunoSEQ multiplex PCR, while TCRdb's copy carries only in-frame clones and drops some. This table has about 240,000 clones, about 90% appearing once. The sample consisted of PBMCs or T cells enriched from blood (not recorded which). These receptors all come from a woman aged 40 to 55 with acute COVID-19. Both conserved end residues are part of each CDR3. The order of the fields is J gene, clone size, D gene, V gene, CDR3 DNA, CDR3 protein. A D gene is named only where the DNA matches it firmly. Only some rows state a clone size, as once, few, many or a class for expanded clones.

>TRBJ2-7|-|TRBD2|TRBV3-1/TRBV3-2
TGTGCCAGCAGCCAAGGTCCGGGAGGGCCGTGGTACGAGCAGTACTTC
CASSQGPGGPWYEQYF
>TRBJ2-3|-|TRBD2|TRBV4-2
TGTGCCAGCAGCGCCCTAGCGGGGGAGTCAGGAGATACGCAGTATTTT
CASSALAGESGDTQYF
>TRBJ1-5|-|TRBD1|TRBV2
TGTGCCAGTTGGGACAGGGGCAATCAGCCCCAGCATTTT
CASWDRGNQPQHF
>TRBJ1-2|few|-|TRBV11-2
TGTGCCAGCACCGACGACAGACCTTATGGCTACACCTTC
CASTDDRPYGYTF
>TRBJ2-2|-|-|TRBV7-3
TGTGCCAGCAGCTTCCCCGAGGCTAGCGTACTTCCGAACACCGGGGAGCTGTTTTTT
CASSFPEASVLPNTGELFF
>TRBJ2-4|-|TRBD2|TRBV3-1/TRBV3-2
TGTGCCAGCAGCCAGCGGGGGAGACTTAACATTCAGTACTTC
CASSQRGRLNIQYF
>TRBJ1-3|-|-|TRBV11-3
TGTGCCAGCAGCCCCCTAGCGACGGCAATCTCTGGAAACACCATATATTTT
CASSPLATAISGNTIYF
>TRBJ2-1|-|TRBD2|TRBV15
TGTGCCACCAGCAGAGGCCTAGCGGGAGGCTATGAGCAGTTCTTC
CATSRGLAGGYEQFF
>TRBJ2-1|-|TRBD1|TRBV5-6
TGTGCCAGCAGAATCCGGGACAGGGTAATAGGTGAGCAGTTCTTC
CASRIRDRVIGEQFF
>TRBJ2-1|-|TRBD2|TRBV2
TGTGCCAGCAGTGATGTCCTAGCGGGAACCACGTGGAATGAGCAGTTCTTC
CASSDVLAGTTWNEQFF
>TRBJ2-2|-|-|TRBV19
TGTGCCAGTATTCCGCAGGCAGGGGTACCCGGGGAGCTGTTTTTT
CASIPQAGVPGELFF
>TRBJ1-6|-|TRBD1|TRBV2
TGTGCCAGCCGGGACAGGGGTGCCTCACCCCTCCACTTT
CASRDRGASPLHF
>TRBJ2-7|-|TRBD2|TRBV11-2
TGTGCCAGCAGCTTAGAACCCGGGACTAGCGGATACGAGCAGTACTTC
CASSLEPGTSGYEQYF
>TRBJ2-7|-|TRBD2|TRBV30
TGTGCCTGGAGTGCTAGCGGGAGGCTGTACGAGCAGTACTTC
CAWSASGRLYEQYF
>TRBJ2-1|few|TRBD2|TRBV9
TGTGCCAGCAGCGTAGTTCCTAGCGGGAGCGAGCAGTTCTTC
CASSVVPSGSEQFF
>TRBJ2-7|-|-|TRBV9
TGTGCCAGCAGCGTAGACAGGGTCGGGGAGCAGTACTTC
CASSVDRVGEQYF
>TRBJ1-5|-|-|TRBV19
TGTGCCAGTAGTATCGAAGGGGGAAGGCAGCCCCAGCATTTT
CASSIEGGRQPQHF
>TRBJ2-5|-|TRBD2|TRBV5-4
TGTGCCAGCAGCCACCCTAGCGGGAGATCAGAGACCCAGTACTTC
CASSHPSGRSETQYF
>TRBJ2-1|-|-|TRBV11-3
TGTGCCAGCAGCCACCGCTCAGCGCACTCCTACAATGAGCAGTTCTTC
CASSHRSAHSYNEQFF
>TRBJ2-1|-|-|TRBV3-1/TRBV3-2
TGTGCCAGCAGCCAACGGGTCAATGAGCAGTTCTTC
CASSQRVNEQFF
>TRBJ1-1|-|-|TRBV7-2
TGTGCCAGCAGCTTATCTATGAACACTGAAGCTTTCTTT
CASSLSMNTEAFF
>TRBJ2-5|-|-|TRBV30
TGTGCCTGGAGTGTATGGGGCACCAGTGCAGAGACCCAGTACTTC
CAWSVWGTSAETQYF
>TRBJ2-1|-|TRBD2|TRBV4-1
TGCGCCAGCAGCCCCCGACTAGCGGGAGGGAATGAGCAGTTCTTC
CASSPRLAGGNEQFF
>TRBJ2-3|-|TRBD2|TRBV11-3
TGTGCCAGCAGCCTATATGCGGGAGAAACAGATACGCAGTATTTT
CASSLYAGETDTQYF
>TRBJ1-5|-|TRBD1|TRBV6-2/TRBV6-3
TGTGCCAGCAGTTATCCCCTTGTTGTGCAGGGGGCGTTGGGCAATCAGCCCCAGCATTTT
CASSYPLVVQGALGNQPQHF
>TRBJ2-4|-|-|TRBV11-2
TGTGCCAGCAGCTTAGGAGCGGGTATCCAAAACATTCAGTACTTC
CASSLGAGIQNIQYF
>TRBJ1-3|-|-|TRBV2
TGTGCCAGCAGTGTAGAGTTCTCTGGAAACACCATATATTTT
CASSVEFSGNTIYF
>TRBJ2-3|-|TRBD2|TRBV6-5
TGTGCCAGCAGTTATCCTCTAGCGGGGGCCACAGATACGCAGTATTTT
CASSYPLAGATDTQYF
>TRBJ2-7|-|TRBD1|TRBV7-9
TGTGCCAGCAGCACCCGGGACAGGGTCTACGAGCAGTACTTC
CASSTRDRVYEQYF
>TRBJ2-1|-|-|TRBV24-1
TGTGCCACCAGTGATTTAGACAGCCGATACTACAATGAGCAGTTCTTC
CATSDLDSRYYNEQFF
>TRBJ2-7|-|TRBD2|TRBV5-1
TGCGCCAGCAGCTTAGCGGGAGGTACTTACGAGCAGTACTTC
CASSLAGGTYEQYF
>TRBJ1-2|-|TRBD1|TRBV5-1
TGCGCCAGCAGCCGGGACAGGGCTTTGGGCTACACCTTC
CASSRDRALGYTF
>TRBJ2-7|-|-|TRBV5-1
TGCGCCAGCAGCTTGTCTCCCACCGAGGGCGAGCAGTACTTC
CASSLSPTEGEQYF
>TRBJ2-3|-|TRBD1|TRBV7-8
TGTGCCAGCAGCCCGATCGACAGGGGGCGCGAAGATACGCAGTATTTT
CASSPIDRGREDTQYF
>TRBJ2-1|-|TRBD2|TRBV15
TGTGCCACCAGCAGAGAGGGCGGGAGGGCCTTATATGAGCAGTTCTTC
CATSREGGRALYEQFF
>TRBJ1-3|-|TRBD1|TRBV30
TGTGCCTGGAGTGTGGGACAGGGGGCCGGAAACACCATATATTTT
CAWSVGQGAGNTIYF
>TRBJ1-6|-|-|TRBV5-5
TGTGCCAGCAGCAGCCAGGGGAACTCACCCCTCCACTTT
CASSSQGNSPLHF
>TRBJ1-4|few|TRBD1|TRBV19
TGTGCCAGTACCAGGGGGCGCGGGTCTAATGAAAAACTGTTTTTT
CASTRGRGSNEKLFF
>TRBJ1-6|-|-|TRBV2
TGTGCCAGCAGTGGTCTTGCGCCGCCCCTCCACTTT
CASSGLAPPLHF
>TRBJ2-3|-|TRBD2|TRBV2
TGTGCCAGCAAGAGCGGGAGAGGGGATACGCAGTATTTT
CASKSGRGDTQYF
>TRBJ2-3|-|-|TRBV15
TGTGCCACCAGCAGAGACGGGTTAAGCACAGATACGCAGTATTTT
CATSRDGLSTDTQYF
>TRBJ2-3|-|-|TRBV11-2
TGTGCCAGCAGCTTAATGACTATGGGGAGCGTAATAGATACGCAGTATTTT
CASSLMTMGSVIDTQYF
>TRBJ2-6|once|-|TRBV18
TGTGCCAGCTCACCAGCTAGTCCGGGATCTGGGGCCAACGTCCTGACTTTC
CASSPASPGSGANVLTF
>TRBJ2-7|-|-|TRBV3-1/TRBV3-2
TGTGCCAGCAGCCACTGGGACACGTCCTACGAGCAGTACTTC
CASSHWDTSYEQYF
>TRBJ2-1|-|-|TRBV3-1/TRBV3-2
TGTGCCAGCAGCCAATCCGGGACAAACACCTACAATGAGCAGTTCTTC
CASSQSGTNTYNEQFF
>TRBJ2-7|-|TRBD2|TRBV5-4
TGTGCCAGCAGCTTGGTTCTAGCGGGAGCCAACGAGCAGTACTTC
CASSLVLAGANEQYF
>TRBJ2-1|-|-|TRBV24-1
TGTGCCACCAGTGATTTAAAACAGGGCTATGAGCAGTTCTTC
CATSDLKQGYEQFF
>TRBJ2-7|-|-|TRBV7-2
TGTGCCAGCAGCTTAGATCCGGAGCGGTACTACGAGCAGTACTTC
CASSLDPERYYEQYF
>TRBJ2-7|-|-|TRBV5-4
TGTGCCAGCAGCCAGACAGAATACTACGAGCAGTACTTC
CASSQTEYYEQYF
>TRBJ2-7|-|-|TRBV10-1
TGCGCCAGCAGTGAGAAAGCCGAAGGGGGTTACGAGCAGTACTTC
CASSEKAEGGYEQYF
>TRBJ1-1|once|-|TRBV2
TGTGCCAGCAGTGAAGGTGGCGCTTTCTTT
CASSEGGAFF
>TRBJ2-5|-|TRBD2|TRBV24-1
TGTGCCACCAGTGATAGCGGGAGAAAACAAGAGACCCAGTACTTC
CATSDSGRKQETQYF